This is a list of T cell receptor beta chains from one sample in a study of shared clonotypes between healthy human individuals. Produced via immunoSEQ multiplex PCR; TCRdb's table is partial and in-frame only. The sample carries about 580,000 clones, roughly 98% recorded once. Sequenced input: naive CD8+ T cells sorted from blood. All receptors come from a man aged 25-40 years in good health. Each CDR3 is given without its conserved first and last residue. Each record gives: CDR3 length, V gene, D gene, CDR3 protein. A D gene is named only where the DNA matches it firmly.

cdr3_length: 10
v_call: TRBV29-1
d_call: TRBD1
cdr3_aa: SVRTGYDEQY

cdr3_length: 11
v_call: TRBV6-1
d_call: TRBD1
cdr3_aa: ASSEDRRHEQY

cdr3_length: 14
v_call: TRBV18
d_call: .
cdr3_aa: ASSPMAAGETGELF

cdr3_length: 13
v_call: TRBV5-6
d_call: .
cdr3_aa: ASSNRQAPPYEQY

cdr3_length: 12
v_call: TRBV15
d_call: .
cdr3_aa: ATGSMGSGYGYT

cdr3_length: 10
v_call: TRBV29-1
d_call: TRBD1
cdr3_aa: SVEVDRAEQF

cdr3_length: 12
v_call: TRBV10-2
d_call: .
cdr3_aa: ASTVGIGVLEQY

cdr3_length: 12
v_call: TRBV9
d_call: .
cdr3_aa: ASSGAVSTDTQY

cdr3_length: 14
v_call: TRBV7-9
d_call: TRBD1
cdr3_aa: ASSFTSGQGLYGYT

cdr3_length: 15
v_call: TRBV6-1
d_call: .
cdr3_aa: ASSEVIRGTTNEKLF

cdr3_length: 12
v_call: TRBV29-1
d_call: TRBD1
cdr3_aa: SATLGQLYNEQF

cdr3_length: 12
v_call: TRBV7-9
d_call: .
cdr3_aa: ASSLDHPGNTIY

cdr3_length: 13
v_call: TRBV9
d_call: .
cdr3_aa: ASSVDLGAGETQY

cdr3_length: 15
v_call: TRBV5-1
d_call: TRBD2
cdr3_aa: ASSLGTSGSSYNEQF

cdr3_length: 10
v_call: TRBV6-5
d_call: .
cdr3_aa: ASSDSFYGYT

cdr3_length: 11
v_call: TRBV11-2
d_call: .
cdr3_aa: ASSFSGEETQY

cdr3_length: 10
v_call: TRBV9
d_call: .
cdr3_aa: ASSDRYAGYT

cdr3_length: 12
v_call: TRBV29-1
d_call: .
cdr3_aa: SVEERGHQETQY

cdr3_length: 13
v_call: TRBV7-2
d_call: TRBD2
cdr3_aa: ASSLMALAGHEQY

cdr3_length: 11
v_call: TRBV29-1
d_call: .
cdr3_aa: SVEGLEYNEQF

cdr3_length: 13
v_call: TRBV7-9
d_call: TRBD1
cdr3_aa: ASSPSQGASYGYT

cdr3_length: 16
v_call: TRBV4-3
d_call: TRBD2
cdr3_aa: ASSQERASGISTDTQY

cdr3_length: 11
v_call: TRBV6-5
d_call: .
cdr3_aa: ASSLGNTGELF

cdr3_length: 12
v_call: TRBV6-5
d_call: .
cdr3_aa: ASSSRTNQETQY

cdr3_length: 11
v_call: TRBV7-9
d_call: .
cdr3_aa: ASSLGSQTEAF

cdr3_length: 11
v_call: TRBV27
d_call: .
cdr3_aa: ASSFTSSYEQY

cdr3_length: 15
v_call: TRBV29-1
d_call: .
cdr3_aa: SAHTGGGRLVNTEAF

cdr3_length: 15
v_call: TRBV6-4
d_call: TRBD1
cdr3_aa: ASSDRTGRRGNEKLF

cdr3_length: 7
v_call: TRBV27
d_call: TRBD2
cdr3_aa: AAGGEQY

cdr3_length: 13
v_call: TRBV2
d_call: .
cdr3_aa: ASSEALFSKDTQY

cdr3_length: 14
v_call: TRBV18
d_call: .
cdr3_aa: ASSPIDWATNEKLF

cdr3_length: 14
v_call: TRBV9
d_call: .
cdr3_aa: ASSVDSVLMADTQY

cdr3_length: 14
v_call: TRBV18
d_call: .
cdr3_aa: ASSPGPQLSGNTIY

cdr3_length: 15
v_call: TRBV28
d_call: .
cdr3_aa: ASSLDGVLYSNQPQH

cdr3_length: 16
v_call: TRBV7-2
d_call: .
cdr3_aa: ASSLKSREFPFSYEQY

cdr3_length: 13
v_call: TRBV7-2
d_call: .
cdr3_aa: ASSLGVRSNTEAF

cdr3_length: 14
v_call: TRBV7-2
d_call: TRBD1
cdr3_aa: ASSLEGTGIFQPQH

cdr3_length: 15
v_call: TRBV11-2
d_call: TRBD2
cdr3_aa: ASSLDWLAGVGNEQF

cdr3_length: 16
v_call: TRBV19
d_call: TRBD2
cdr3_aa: ASTPLVLAGANTGELF

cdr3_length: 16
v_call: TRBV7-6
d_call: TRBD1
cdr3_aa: ASSLEPGTDLGAYEQY

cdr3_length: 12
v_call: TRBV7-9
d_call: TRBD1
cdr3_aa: ASSPTGGNYEQY

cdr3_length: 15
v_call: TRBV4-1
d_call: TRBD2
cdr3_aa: ASSQDGGRVFYNEQF

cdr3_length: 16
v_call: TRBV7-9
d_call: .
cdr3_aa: ASSLEDSGRLSYNEQF

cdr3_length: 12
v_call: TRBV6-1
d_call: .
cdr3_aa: ATTTGPYTGELF

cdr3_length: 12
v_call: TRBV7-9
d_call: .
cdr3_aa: ASSHSGGPHEQY

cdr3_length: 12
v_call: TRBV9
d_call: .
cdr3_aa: ASYGGGLNYGYT

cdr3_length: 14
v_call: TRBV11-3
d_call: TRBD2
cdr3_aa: ASSGEGLAGGYEQY

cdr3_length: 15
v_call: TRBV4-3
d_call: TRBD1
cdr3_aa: ASSQDGFGTGSYEQY

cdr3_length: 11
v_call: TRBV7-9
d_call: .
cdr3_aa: ASSLGQGQPQH

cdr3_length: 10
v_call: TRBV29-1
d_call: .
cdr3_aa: SVRRGGTEAF

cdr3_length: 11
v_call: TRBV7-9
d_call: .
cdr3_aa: ASSRTDNQPQH

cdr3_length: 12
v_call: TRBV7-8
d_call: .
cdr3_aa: ASSPRGSNQPQH

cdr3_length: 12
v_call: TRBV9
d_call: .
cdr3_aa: ASSVYGTTDTQY

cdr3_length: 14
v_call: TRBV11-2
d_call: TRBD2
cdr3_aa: ASSLALGLAYNEQF

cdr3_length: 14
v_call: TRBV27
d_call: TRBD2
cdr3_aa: ASSLSLGEGPNEQF

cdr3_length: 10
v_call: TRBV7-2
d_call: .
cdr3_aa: ASSFIRQRAF

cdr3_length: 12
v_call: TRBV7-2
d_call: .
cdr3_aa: ASSLPEEYNEQF

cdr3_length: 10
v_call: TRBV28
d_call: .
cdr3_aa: ASSSGTYEAF

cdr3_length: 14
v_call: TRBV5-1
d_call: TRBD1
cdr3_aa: ASSHPLQGAWNEQF